The 24 T cell receptor beta chains below were found in one sample sequenced in a study of technical replicates of blood from a handful of donors. The assay was immunoSEQ multiplex PCR, and TCRdb's table has in-frame clones only and misses some. The sample has 45,000 to 60,000 clones, around 91% seen once; the top ten hold about 3.8%. The sequenced sample consisted of PBMCs. The receptors derive from a human donor in good health. Some clones in this sample may be carry-over from other donors' samples.

The chain carries TRBV27 and TRBJ2-7; 8 positions match TRBD2. The CDR3 is 16 amino acids. Germline V gene sequence: CDR1 MNHEY, CDR2 SMNVEV (reference sequence). V shed 2 bases and J 2 bases; nucleotides not matched to a gene: 8. The CDR3 DNA reads as TGTGCCAGCAGTTTAAGGTTCGGGGGGGCGGCCTACGAGCAGTACTTC. Its translation is CASSLRFGGAAYEQYF.

This clone was seen a handful of times. The chain uses TRBV5-6 and TRBJ2-7; D is undetermined. From germline, CDR1 is SGHDT and CDR2 YYEEEE. With 0 bases removed from V and 0 bases from J, the gap between germline ends came to 13 bases. This CDR3 has 16 amino acids. CDR3 residues: CASSLGPAESSYEQYF. The CDR3 coding sequence is TGTGCCAGCAGCTTGGGACCGGCGGAGAGCTCCTACGAGCAGTACTTC. The full variable domain, completed using reference TRBV5-6 and TRBJ2-7, is DAGVTQSPTHLIKTRGQQVTLRCSPKSGHDTVSWYQQALGQGPQFIFQYYEEEERQRGNFPDRFSGHQFPNYSSELNVNALLLGDSALYLCASSLGPAESSYEQYFGPGTRLTVT.

The chain is built from TRBV2 and TRBJ1-1, with a possible D match to TRBD1 (6 bases). Deletions cut 3 bases from V and 0 bases from J, with 8 bases between. The CDR3 covers 14 residues. Germline loops: CDR1 SNHLY, CDR2 FYNNEI. The CDR3 loop is CASSEAGVNTEAFF. The DNA of the CDR3 is TGTGCCAGCAGTGAGGCAGGGGTGAACACTGAAGCTTTCTTT. Filled out from reference TRBV2 and TRBJ1-1, the complete variable domain reads EPEVTQTPSHQVTQMGQEVILRCVPISNHLYFYWYRQILGQKVEFLVSFYNNEISEKSEIFDDQFSVERPDGSNFTLKIRSTKLEDSAMYFCASSEAGVNTEAFFGQGTRLTVV.

The rearrangement uses TRBV7-9 and TRBJ2-5; unclear D gene. Germline CDR1 is SEHNR and CDR2 is FQNEAQ (reference sequence). The CDR3 length is 14 residues. The germline V and J ends were trimmed by 5 bases and 4 bases, with 14 bases remaining between them. Here the CDR3 DNA reads TGTGCCAGCAGCCCCACTCGAACTCCAGAGACCCAGTACTTC. Amino acid sequence: CASSPTRTPETQYF.

This chain uses TRBV5-1 with TRBJ2-5; tentative D call: TRBD2 (5 bases). CDR1 is SGHRS, CDR2 YFSETQ, per germline. This CDR3 is built from 14 residues. Trimming left V 7 bases short and J 2 bases short, with 15 bases between. The CDR3 DNA reads as TGCGCCAGCCTCCAGGCGGGCCAACAAGAGACCCAGTACTTC. It is translated as CASLQAGQQETQYF. Full variable domain (rest looked up from reference TRBV5-1 and TRBJ2-5): KAGVTQTPRYLIKTRGQQVTLSCSPISGHRSVSWYQQTPGQGLQFLFEYFSETQRNKGNFPGRFSGRQFSNSRSEMNVSTLELGDSALYLCASLQAGQQETQYFGPGTRLLVL.

This clone was observed a single time. The rearrangement joins TRBV4-1 to TRBJ1-5; D call uncertain. Looked up from germline, CDR1 is MGHRA and CDR2 is YSYEKL. The ends were cut back, 4 bases at V and 5 bases at J, with 18 bases in the middle. The CDR3 loop spans 16 amino acids. As DNA, the CDR3 is TGCGCCAGCAGCCTCCACCCAGAGGAGGCTTATCAGCCCCAGCATTTT. Protein sequence: CASSLHPEEAYQPQHF.

The chain is built from TRBV4-3 and TRBJ1-1; a weak D match, TRBD1 (5 bases). Trimming removed 4 bases from V and 1 base from J, with 13 bases in between. The germline V gene has CDR1 LGHNA and CDR2 YSLEER. There are 15 residues in the CDR3. The CDR3 DNA reads TGCGCCAGCAGCCGAACGGACACTTGGAACACTGAAGCTTTCTTT. Amino acid sequence: CASSRTDTWNTEAFF.

V usage is TRBV15 and J usage is TRBJ2-3; D gene ambiguous. The CDR3 has 12 amino acids. The V end lost 2 bases, the J end lost 4 bases, and 4 bases lay between the germline ends. Germline CDR1 LNHNV, CDR2 YYDKDF (reference sequence). CDR3 DNA: TGTGCCACCAGCAGATTAGCAGATACGCAGTATTTT. Protein product: CATSRLADTQYF.

The chain links TRBV18 to TRBJ1-2; maybe TRBD1 (6 bases). CDR1 is KGHSH and CDR2 is LQKENI in the germline V gene. V lost 3 bases and J lost 8, with 22 bases in between. The CDR3 sequence is 16 residues long. CDR3 in amino acids: CASSPSSDRSIRGYTF. CDR3 nucleotides: TGTGCCAGCTCACCTTCTTCGGACAGATCAATCAGAGGCTACACCTTC.

The gene calls are TRBV7-2 and TRBJ1-2; D may be TRBD1 (6 bases). There are 16 residues in the CDR3. Trimming shortened V by 5 bases and J by 3 bases, and 19 bases separated the two germline ends. The germline gives CDR1 SGHTA, CDR2 FQGNSA. The CDR3 spells CASSLTPLQGYYGYTF. As DNA, the CDR3 is TGTGCCAGCAGCCTAACACCATTACAGGGTTACTATGGCTACACCTTC.

The chain uses TRBV5-1 and TRBJ1-2; D gene ambiguous. CDR3 length: 15 amino acids. V was clipped by 1 base and J by 10 bases, with 20 bases between them. Germline V gene data show CDR1 as SGHRS and CDR2 as YFSETQ. The CDR3 sequence is CASSLLGGGPSDYTF. CDR3 in DNA: TGCGCCAGCAGCTTGTTAGGAGGCGGGCCCTCAGACTACACCTTC.

This chain uses TRBV7-2 with TRBJ2-2; 8 nucleotides line up with TRBD1. This CDR3 is built from 16 residues. Germline values: CDR1 SGHTA, CDR2 FQGNSA. Trimming cost V 6 bases and J 1 base; bases outside gene matches: 7. CDR3 residues: CASRNPGTGNTGELFF. The CDR3, as DNA: TGTGCCAGCAGAAACCCCGGGACAGGGAACACCGGGGAGCTGTTTTTT.

This chain links TRBV6-5 with TRBJ1-4, with a tentative D call TRBD1 (6 bases). Trimming shortened V by 0 bases and J by 4 bases, and 12 bases separated the two germline ends. The length of the CDR3 is 16 residues. Germline V CDR1 and CDR2: MNHEY, SVGAGI. The DNA for the CDR3 is TGTGCCAGCAGTTACTCGGGGACAATTAATAATGAAAAACTGTTTTTT. It specifies CASSYSGTINNEKLFF.

The V gene is TRBV7-9, the J gene TRBJ2-2, with D possibly being TRBD2 (5 bases). V was cut by 5 bases and J by 0 bases, with 7 bases left in between. CDR1 is SEHNR and CDR2 is FQNEAQ in the germline V gene (reference sequence). The CDR3 loop spans 14 amino acids. The CDR3 DNA follows: TGTGCCAGCAGCGGAGGCGCGAACACCGGGGAGCTGTTTTTT. Translated: CASSGGANTGELFF.

V and J are TRBV18 and TRBJ1-5, with 12 bases that match TRBD1. CDR3 length: 14 residues. Unmatched junction bases numbered 3, after V lost 5 bases and J lost 7 bases. Per the germline V gene, CDR1 is KGHSH and CDR2 is LQKENI. The CDR3 DNA follows: TGTGCCAGCTCAGCCGGGACAGGGGGCCAGCCCCAGCATTTT. This sequence encodes CASSAGTGGQPQHF.

The chain is built from TRBV5-5 and TRBJ2-7; tentatively, D is TRBD1 (7 bases). Germline V gives CDR1 SGHKS, CDR2 YYEKEE (reference sequence). With 4 bases removed from V and 2 bases from J, the gap between germline ends came to 13 bases. This CDR3 has 14 residues. The CDR3 is CASSLRGTAYEQYF. CDR3 sequence (DNA): TGTGCCAGCAGCCTGCGCGGGACAGCCTACGAGCAGTACTTC.

V and J are TRBV7-8 and TRBJ2-3; 13 positions match TRBD2. Germline CDR1 and CDR2: SGHVS and FQNEAQ. Germline trimming cut 5 bases from V and 5 bases from J; bases unmatched to any gene: 13. The CDR3 is 18 amino acids. CDR3 coding DNA: TGTGCCAGCAGCCTTCGGACTAGCGGGGGCGGAGCAGGAGATACGCAGTATTTT. This gives the protein CASSLRTSGGGAGDTQYF. Combining the CDR3 with reference TRBV7-8 and TRBJ2-3 gives the whole variable domain GAGVSQSPRYKVAKRGQDVALRCDPISGHVSLFWYQQALGQGPEFLTYFQNEAQLDKSGLPSDRFFAERPEGSVSTLKIQRTQQEDSAVYLCASSLRTSGGGAGDTQYFGPGTRLTVL.

The chain is built from TRBV19 and TRBJ2-5; 8 bases are a match to TRBD1. The trim removed 6 bases at V and 3 bases at J, leaving 12 bases unmatched. This CDR3 contains 16 residues. Per germline, CDR1 LNHDA and CDR2 SQIVND (reference sequence). The CDR3 protein is CASSTQPPDREETQYF. The CDR3 DNA reads TGTGCCAGTAGCACCCAACCTCCGGACAGGGAAGAGACCCAGTACTTC.

This clone has just one count. The CDR3 nucleotides are TGTGCCAGCAGCCCTCAGCGGGGGGCGGCCTACGAGCAGTACTTC. Translation: CASSPQRGAAYEQYF. The chain combines TRBV9 with TRBJ2-7, with 9 bases aligning to TRBD2. This CDR3 region has 15 residues. The ends lost 4 bases at V and 2 bases at J; junction bases unmatched: 7. Per germline, CDR1 SGDLS and CDR2 YYNGEE.

The chain couples TRBV4-2 to TRBJ1-2; D gene ambiguous. Trimming left V 4 bases short and J 4 bases short, with 10 bases between. The CDR3 length is 13 residues. The germline gives CDR1 LGHNA, CDR2 YNFKEQ. This chain's CDR3 is CASSRDGVYGYTF. The DNA of the CDR3 is TGTGCCAGCAGCCGCGACGGGGTCTATGGCTACACCTTC.

This clone turned up a few times. The gene calls are TRBV5-4 and TRBJ1-1, with 7 positions matching TRBD1. J lost 1 base, V lost 0 bases, and 0 bases had no gene match. In germline, CDR1 is SGHNT, CDR2 YYREEE (reference sequence). There are 14 residues in the CDR3. The CDR3 nucleotides read TGTGCCAGCAGCTTGGACAGGGGGAACACTGAAGCTTTCTTT. Protein product: CASSLDRGNTEAFF.

The V gene is TRBV5-1, the J gene TRBJ2-1; D is ambiguous. V was pared by 2 bases and J by 3 bases, with 12 bases between. Germline V gene sequence: CDR1 SGHRS, CDR2 YFSETQ. The CDR3 is 15 amino acids. This chain's CDR3 is CASSFSSRYYNEQFF. DNA for the CDR3: TGCGCCAGCAGCTTTTCGAGCCGATACTACAATGAGCAGTTCTTC.

This chain connects TRBV2 to TRBJ1-4, with D maybe TRBD1 (5 bases). V was trimmed by 6 bases and J by 6 bases, leaving 11 bases between them. Germline V gene lookup returns CDR1 SNHLY and CDR2 FYNNEI. The CDR3 loop spans 13 amino acids. CDR3 residues: CASRTGAHEKLFF. The CDR3 DNA sequence: TGTGCCAGCAGAACAGGCGCCCATGAAAAACTGTTTTTT.

The rearrangement joins TRBV7-9 to TRBJ1-1; D is undetermined. This CDR3 contains 12 residues. Germline-derived CDR1 and CDR2 are SEHNR and FQNEAQ (reference sequence). V dropped 1 base and J dropped 6 bases, with 6 bases sitting between them. As DNA, the CDR3 is TGTGCCAGCAGCTTAGGAGGGCCTGAAGCTTTCTTT. It encodes CASSLGGPEAFF. Full variable domain (outside the CDR3, taken from reference TRBV7-9 and TRBJ1-1): DTGVSQNPRHKITKRGQNVTFRCDPISEHNRLYWYRQTLGQGPEFLTYFQNEAQLEKSRLLSDRFSAERPKGSFSTLEIQRTEQGDSAMYLCASSLGGPEAFFGQGTRLTVV.